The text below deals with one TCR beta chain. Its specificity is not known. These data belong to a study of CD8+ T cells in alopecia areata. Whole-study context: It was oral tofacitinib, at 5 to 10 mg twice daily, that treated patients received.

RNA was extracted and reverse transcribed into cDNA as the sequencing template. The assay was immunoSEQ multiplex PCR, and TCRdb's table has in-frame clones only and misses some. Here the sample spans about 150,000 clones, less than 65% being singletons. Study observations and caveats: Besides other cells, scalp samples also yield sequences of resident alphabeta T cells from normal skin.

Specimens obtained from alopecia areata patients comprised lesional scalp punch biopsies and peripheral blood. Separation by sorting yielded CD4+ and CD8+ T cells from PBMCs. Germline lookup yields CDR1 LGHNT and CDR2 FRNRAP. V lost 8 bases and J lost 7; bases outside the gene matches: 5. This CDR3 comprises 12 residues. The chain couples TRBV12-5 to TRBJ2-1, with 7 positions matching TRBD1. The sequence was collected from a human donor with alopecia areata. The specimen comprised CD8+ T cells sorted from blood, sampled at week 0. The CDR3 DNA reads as TGTGCTAGTACCACAGGGGCAAATGAGCAGTTCTTC. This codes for CASTTGANEQFF. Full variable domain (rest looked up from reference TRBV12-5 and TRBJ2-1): DARVTQTPRHKVTEMGQEVTMRCQPILGHNTVFWYRQTMMQGLELLAYFRNRAPLDDSGMPKDRFSAEMPDATLATLKIQPSEPRDSAVYFCASTTGANEQFFGPGTRLTVL.